These 23 T cell receptor beta chains share one sample of origin, sequenced in a study of ipilimumab plus nivolumab after autologous stem cell transplantation (dated by TCRdb to about 2021). Library method: the immunoSEQ multiplex PCR assay. TCRdb holds this immuneACCESS table with in-frame rearrangements only. Some clones are missing; in checked studies, unresolved V genes explain under half, and the rest has no known cause. Here the sample has 15,000 to 20,000 clones; under 85% occur a single time. Jointly, the top ten make up about 40% of the sample. The sample in question was PBMCs, obtained in a trial of ipilimumab plus nivolumab as post-transplant consolidation. These receptors originate from a male donor with diffuse large B-cell lymphoma.

The chain combines TRBV7-5 with TRBJ2-1; the table names TRBD2, a call not compared with the DNA. TRBV7-5 is marked as a pseudogene. The CDR3 totals 14 residues. The CDR3 region is CVRSLAGGDNEQFF. The DNA for the CDR3 is TGTGTCAGAAGCTTAGCGGGAGGGGACAATGAGCAGTTCTTC.

The CDR3 loop reads CASSSGLAGGGGETQYF. The CDR3, as DNA: TGTGCCAGCAGCTCGGGACTAGCGGGGGGAGGTGGAGAGACCCAGTACTTC. The rearrangement links TRBV11-3 to TRBJ2-5, with TRBD2 matching 15 bases. Germline lookup yields CDR1 SGHNT and CDR2 YENEEA. V dropped 4 bases and J dropped 4; count of bases not matched to a gene: 7. CDR3 length equals 17 residues. Full variable domain (outside the CDR3, taken from reference TRBV11-3 and TRBJ2-5): EAGVVQSPRYKIIEKKQPVAFWCNPISGHNTLYWYLQNLGQGPELLIRYENEEAVDDSQLPKDRFSAERLKGVDSTLKIQPAELGDSAVYLCASSSGLAGGGGETQYFGPGTRLLVL.

In this sample, this clone turned up once. CDR3 sequence reads: CASSVGVRIYGYTF. CDR3 sequence (DNA): TGTGCCAGCAGTGTAGGGGTTCGAATCTATGGCTACACCTTC. The chain has TRBV6-1 and TRBJ1-2, with D perhaps matching TRBD1 (5 bases). The CDR3 covers 14 residues. Germline values: CDR1 MNHNS, CDR2 SASEGT. Trimming removed 4 bases from V and 4 bases from J, with 13 bases in between.

V usage is TRBV16 and J usage is TRBJ1-1; no reliable D call. Germline V lookup: CDR1 KGHSY, CDR2 FQNENV. V was shortened by 0 bases and J by 6 bases, with 8 bases between the two germline ends. CDR3 length: 13 residues. The CDR3 region is CASSQSISSEAFF. The CDR3 DNA is TGTGCCAGCAGCCAATCAATTAGTTCTGAAGCTTTCTTT.

The V call is TRBV25-1, the J call TRBJ1-2; D uncertain. The CDR3 sequence is 14 residues long. V lost 5 bases to trimming and J lost 5 bases, with 15 bases between them. CDR1 and CDR2 from the germline V gene are MGHDK and SYGVNS. The CDR3 region is CASSPFEGRYGYTF. CDR3 coding DNA: TGTGCCAGCAGTCCATTTGAGGGCCGATATGGCTACACCTTC.

This clone has a single count. The rearrangement joins TRBV9 to TRBJ1-3; TRBD1 aligns across 7 bases. Germline assignment: CDR1 SGDLS and CDR2 YYNGEE. This CDR3 comprises 17 residues. With V trimmed by 3 bases and J by 3 bases, 12 bases remained unmatched. The CDR3 reads CASSGDPTGYYGNTIYF. CDR3 sequence (DNA): TGTGCCAGCAGCGGCGACCCGACAGGGTATTATGGAAACACCATATATTTT. Full variable domain (outside the CDR3, taken from reference TRBV9 and TRBJ1-3): DSGVTQTPKHLITATGQRVTLRCSPRSGDLSVYWYQQSLDQGLQFLIQYYNGEERAKGNILERFSAQQFPDLHSELNLSSLELGDSALYFCASSGDPTGYYGNTIYFGEGSWLTVV.

J is TRBJ1-3 and V is TRBV4-1, with unresolved D. V dropped 1 base and J dropped 9 bases, with 10 bases sitting between them. This CDR3 region has 13 residues. Germline V gene sequence: CDR1 MGHRA, CDR2 YSYEKL. CDR3 protein: CASSQGGMGTIYF. As DNA, the CDR3 is TGCGCCAGCAGCCAAGGGGGTATGGGCACCATATATTTT.

The V call is TRBV28, the J call TRBJ1-4, with D perhaps TRBD1 (6 bases). The CDR3 spans 16 residues. Germline loops: CDR1 MDHEN, CDR2 SYDVKM. The V end was cut by 5 bases, the J end by 0 bases, with 13 bases between. The CDR3 DNA reads TGTGCCAGCAGTGCCGTCAGGGGTGCAACTAATGAAAAACTGTTTTTT. Amino acids: CASSAVRGATNEKLFF.

This chain joins TRBV4-1 and TRBJ1-4; maybe TRBD1 (5 bases). Trimming removed 0 bases from V and 8 bases from J, with 13 bases in between. CDR1 is MGHRA, CDR2 YSYEKL, per germline. This CDR3 contains 15 residues. CDR3 sequence: CASSQEGRLGEKLFF. CDR3 DNA: TGCGCCAGCAGCCAAGAGGGACGGCTCGGCGAAAAACTGTTTTTT.

The gene calls are TRBV7-8 and TRBJ1-5; the D gene is possibly TRBD1 (6 bases). V lost 1 base and J lost 2, with 9 bases in between. Germline values: CDR1 SGHVS, CDR2 FQNEAQ. The CDR3 runs 15 residues. The CDR3 region is CASSLETGGNQPQHF. CDR3 bases: TGTGCCAGCAGCTTAGAGACAGGCGGCAATCAGCCCCAGCATTTT.

The CDR3 DNA sequence: TGCGCCAGCAGCTTGTTCCTAGCGGGAGTCAATGAGCAGTTCTTC. This translates into CASSLFLAGVNEQFF. The chain employs TRBV5-1 and TRBJ2-1, with TRBD2 matching over 10 bases. Looked up from germline, CDR1 is SGHRS and CDR2 is YFSETQ. The length of the CDR3 is 15 residues. Trimming cost V 1 base and J 6 bases; bases outside gene matches: 4. Using reference TRBV5-1 and TRBJ2-1 for the parts outside the CDR3, the full variable domain is KAGVTQTPRYLIKTRGQQVTLSCSPISGHRSVSWYQQTPGQGLQFLFEYFSETQRNKGNFPGRFSGRQFSNSRSEMNVSTLELGDSALYLCASSLFLAGVNEQFFGPGTRLTVL.

V gene TRBV9 combines with J gene TRBJ2-3; the D gene is possibly TRBD1 (5 bases). Germline V gene data show CDR1 as SGDLS and CDR2 as YYNGEE. With 3 bases removed from V and 2 bases from J, the gap between germline ends came to 13 bases. CDR3 length: 15 residues. The CDR3 DNA reads TGTGCCAGCAGCGGCCCTGGGGCAGTCACAGATACGCAGTATTTT. It specifies CASSGPGAVTDTQYF.

The CDR3 nucleotides read TGTGCCAGCACCTCTGGGGTCATAGAGGACTATGGCTACACCTTC. As protein: CASTSGVIEDYGYTF. The chain uses TRBV28 and TRBJ1-2; no reliable D call. CDR1 is MDHEN and CDR2 is SYDVKM in the germline V gene. V was pared by 7 bases and J by 3 bases, with 18 bases between. CDR3 size: 15 residues.

The chain carries TRBV5-8 and TRBJ2-1; TRBD2 agrees at 15 bases. The CDR3 length is 15 residues. Germline V CDR1 and CDR2: SGHTS, YDEGEE. V lost 4 bases and J lost 9; bases outside the gene matches: 5. This CDR3 reads CASSRGTSGRIEQFF. CDR3 coding DNA: TGTGCCAGCAGCCGTGGGACTAGCGGGAGGATTGAGCAGTTCTTC. Filled out from reference TRBV5-8 and TRBJ2-1, the complete variable domain reads EAGVTQSPTHLIKTRGQQATLRCSPISGHTSVYWYQQALGLGLQFLLWYDEGEERNRGNFPPRFSGRQFPNYSSELNVNALELEDSALYLCASSRGTSGRIEQFFGPGTRLTVL.

This chain uses TRBV6-1 with TRBJ1-3; no clear D. Trimming took off 0 bases at V and 4 bases at J, with 10 bases between the two ends. Germline V lookup: CDR1 MNHNS, CDR2 SASEGT. The CDR3 loop spans 15 amino acids. The CDR3 coding sequence is TGTGCCAGCAGTGAAGCTCTGGCCCAAGGAAACACCATATATTTT. This sequence encodes CASSEALAQGNTIYF.

DNA of the CDR3: TGTGCCAGCAGTTTAGGCGGCTACGAGCAGTACTTC. Its translation is CASSLGGYEQYF. The V and J genes are TRBV28 and TRBJ2-5, with no clear D. Near its end, the DNA agrees better with TRBJ2-7, so the J call may be wrong. The CDR3 runs to 12 residues. Germline values: CDR1 MDHEN, CDR2 SYDVKM.

The CDR3 protein is CASSQTGGFTEAFF. In DNA, the CDR3 is TGTGCCAGCAGTCAGACAGGGGGCTTCACTGAAGCTTTCTTT. The V gene is TRBV6-6, the J gene TRBJ1-1, with TRBD1 matching 10 bases. V dropped 5 bases and J dropped 4; count of bases not matched to a gene: 4. The CDR3 has 14 amino acids. Per germline, CDR1 MNHNY and CDR2 SVGAGI (reference sequence).

V is TRBV7-6 and J is TRBJ2-7; D possibly corresponds to TRBD2 (7 bases). The CDR3 has 15 amino acids. Trimming left V 0 bases short and J 4 bases short, with 13 bases between. CDR1 and CDR2 (germline): SGHVS, FNYEAQ. CDR3 sequence (DNA): TGTGCCAGCAGCTTAGCGCCGGGGGGCGCTTACGAGCAGTACTTC. Translating it yields CASSLAPGGAYEQYF. Based on the CDR3 plus reference TRBV7-6 and TRBJ2-7, the full variable domain is GAGVSQSPRYKVTKRGQDVALRCDPISGHVSLYWYRQALGQGPEFLTYFNYEAQQDKSGLPNDRFSAERPEGSISTLTIQRTEQRDSAMYRCASSLAPGGAYEQYFGPGTRLTVT.

This clone was detected a few times. The chain carries TRBV5-5 and TRBJ2-7, with D possibly called TRBD1 or TRBD2 (5 bases each). V was pared by 0 bases and J by 5 bases, with 12 bases between. Per germline, CDR1 SGHKS and CDR2 YYEKEE (reference sequence). This CDR3 contains 14 residues. The CDR3 spells CASSLGGLLNEQYF. In nucleotides, the CDR3 is TGTGCCAGCAGCTTGGGGGGGTTATTGAACGAGCAGTACTTC.

This sequence joins TRBV7-9 and TRBJ1-1; 10 bases align to TRBD1. J gave up 4 bases and V 5 bases, and 7 bases lay outside the gene matches. The CDR3 covers 15 residues. CDR1 is SEHNR and CDR2 is FQNEAQ in the germline V gene (reference sequence). The CDR3 nucleotides are TGTGCCAGCAGCCCGACAGGGGGCTGGGGCACTGAAGCTTTCTTT. It codes for CASSPTGGWGTEAFF.

This clone was seen a single time. V is TRBV7-3 and J is TRBJ2-2; D is possibly TRBD2 (6 bases). Germline V gene sequence: CDR1 SGHTA, CDR2 FQGTGA. V lost 2 bases, J lost 1 base, and 8 bases lay in between. The CDR3 has 15 amino acids. The CDR3 sequence is CASSLVGRNTGELFF. The CDR3 coding sequence is TGTGCCAGCAGCTTAGTCGGGAGGAACACCGGGGAGCTGTTTTTT.

The chain is built from TRBV5-1 and TRBJ1-1; the match to TRBD1 covers 7 bases. Trimming removed 1 base from V and 0 bases from J; junction bases left unmatched: 6. Per germline, CDR1 SGHRS and CDR2 YFSETQ. The CDR3 totals 16 residues. DNA for the CDR3: TGCGCCAGCAGCTTGATGGGGACAGCTCTGAACACTGAAGCTTTCTTT. It yields the protein CASSLMGTALNTEAFF.

Only a few counts were recorded for this clone. The chain joins TRBV7-9 to TRBJ1-5, with 7 nucleotides matching TRBD1. The CDR3 is 14 amino acids. CDR1 SEHNR and CDR2 FQNEAQ come from the germline V gene (reference sequence). The junction had 3 bases not matched to a gene; V was cut back by 2 bases and J by 5 bases. The CDR3 DNA is TGTGCCAGCAGCTTAATAGGGGGCGATCAGCCCCAGCATTTT. It codes for CASSLIGGDQPQHF.